This T cell receptor (beta chain) appears in the sequencing data of a study of blood T cell repertoires in COVID-19. Data came from immunoSEQ multiplex PCR; TCRdb stores just in-frame clones and leaves some out. Found here are 200,000 to 300,000 clones, 84% of them singletons; the top ten hold under 4.5%. Germline V gene sequence: CDR1 MNHEY, CDR2 SVGAGI. This CDR3 spans 11 amino acids. With respect to this clone: Its ends do not fully match the called genes, so a read error is possible.

The V and J genes are TRBV6-5 and TRBJ2-7; the match to TRBD2 covers 8 bases. This receptor was obtained from a man aged 45-65 years with acute or convalescent COVID-19. The sequenced sample consisted of peripheral blood. In nucleotides, the CDR3 is TGTGCCAGCAGGTACTCCGGGACTAGAAACTTC. Protein sequence: CASRYSGTRNF.